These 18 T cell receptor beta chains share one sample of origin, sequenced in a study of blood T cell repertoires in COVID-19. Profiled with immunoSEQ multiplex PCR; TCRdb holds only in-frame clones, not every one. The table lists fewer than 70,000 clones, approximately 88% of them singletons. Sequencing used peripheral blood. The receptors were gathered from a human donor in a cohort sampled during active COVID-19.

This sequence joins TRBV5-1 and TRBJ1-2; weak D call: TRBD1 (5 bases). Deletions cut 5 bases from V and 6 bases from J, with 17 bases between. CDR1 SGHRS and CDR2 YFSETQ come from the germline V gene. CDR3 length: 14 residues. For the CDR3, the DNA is TGCGCCAGCAGATCCAGGGCGGATGGTAATGGCTACACCTTC. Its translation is CASRSRADGNGYTF.

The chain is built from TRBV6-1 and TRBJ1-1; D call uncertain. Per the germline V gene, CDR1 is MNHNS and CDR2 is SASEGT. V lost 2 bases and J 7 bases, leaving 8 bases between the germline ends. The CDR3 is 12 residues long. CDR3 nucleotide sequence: TGTGCCAGCAGTGAATATCGGGTTGAAGCTTTCTTT. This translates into CASSEYRVEAFF.

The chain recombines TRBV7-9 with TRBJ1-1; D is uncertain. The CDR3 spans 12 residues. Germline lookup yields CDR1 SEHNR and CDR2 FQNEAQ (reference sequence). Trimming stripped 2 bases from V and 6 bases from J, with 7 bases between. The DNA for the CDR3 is TGTGCCAGCAGCTTATATATCCCTGAAGCTTTCTTT. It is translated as CASSLYIPEAFF.

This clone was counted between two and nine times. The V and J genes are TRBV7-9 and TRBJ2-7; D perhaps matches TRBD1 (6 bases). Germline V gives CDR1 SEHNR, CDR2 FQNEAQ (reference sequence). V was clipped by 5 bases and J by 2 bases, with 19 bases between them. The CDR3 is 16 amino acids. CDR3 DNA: TGTGCCAGCAGCGGAGGATTGGACAGACTTACCTACGAGCAGTACTTC. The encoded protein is CASSGGLDRLTYEQYF.

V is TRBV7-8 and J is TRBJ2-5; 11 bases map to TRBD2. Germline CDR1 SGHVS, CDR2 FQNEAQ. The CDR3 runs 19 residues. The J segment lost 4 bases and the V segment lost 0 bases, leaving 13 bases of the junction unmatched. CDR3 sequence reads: CASSLAPSTSGRGGETQYF. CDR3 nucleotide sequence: TGTGCCAGCAGCTTAGCTCCGAGTACTAGCGGGAGAGGGGGAGAGACCCAGTACTTC.

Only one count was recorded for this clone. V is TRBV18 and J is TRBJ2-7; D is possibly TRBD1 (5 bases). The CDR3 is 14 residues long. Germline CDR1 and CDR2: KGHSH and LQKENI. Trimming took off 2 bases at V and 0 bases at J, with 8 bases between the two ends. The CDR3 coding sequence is TGTGCCAGCTCACCAGGGGCAGGCTCCTACGAGCAGTACTTC. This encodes CASSPGAGSYEQYF.

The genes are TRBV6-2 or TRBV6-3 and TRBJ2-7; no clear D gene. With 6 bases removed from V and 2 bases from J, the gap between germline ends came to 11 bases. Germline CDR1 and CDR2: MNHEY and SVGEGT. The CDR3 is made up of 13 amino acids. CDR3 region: CASSPTLTYEQYF. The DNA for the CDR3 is TGTGCCAGCAGCCCCACATTGACCTACGAGCAGTACTTC.

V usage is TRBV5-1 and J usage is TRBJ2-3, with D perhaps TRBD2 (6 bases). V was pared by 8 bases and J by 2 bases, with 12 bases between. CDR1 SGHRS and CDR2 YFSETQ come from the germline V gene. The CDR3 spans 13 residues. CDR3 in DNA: TGCGCCAGTGGGGACTCCGACACAGATACGCAGTATTTT. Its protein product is CASGDSDTDTQYF.

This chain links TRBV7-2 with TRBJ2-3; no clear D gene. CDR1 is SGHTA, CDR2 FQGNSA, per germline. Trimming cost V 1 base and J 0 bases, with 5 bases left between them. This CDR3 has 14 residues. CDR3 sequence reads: CASSLDPSTDTQYF. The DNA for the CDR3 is TGTGCCAGCAGCTTAGATCCTAGCACAGATACGCAGTATTTT.

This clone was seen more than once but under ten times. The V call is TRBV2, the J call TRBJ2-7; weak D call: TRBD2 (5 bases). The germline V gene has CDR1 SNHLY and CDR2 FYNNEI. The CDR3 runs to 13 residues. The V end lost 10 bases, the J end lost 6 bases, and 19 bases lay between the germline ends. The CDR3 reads CATALLGSPEQYF. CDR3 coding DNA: TGTGCCACCGCCCTACTAGGTTCACCCGAGCAGTACTTC.

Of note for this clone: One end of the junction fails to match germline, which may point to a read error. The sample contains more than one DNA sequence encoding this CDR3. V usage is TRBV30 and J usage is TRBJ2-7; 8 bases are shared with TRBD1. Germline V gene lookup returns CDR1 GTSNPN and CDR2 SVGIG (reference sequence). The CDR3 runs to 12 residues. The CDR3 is CAWSNRGVEQYF. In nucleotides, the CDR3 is TGTGCCTGGAGTAACAGGGGGGTCGAGCAGTACTTT.

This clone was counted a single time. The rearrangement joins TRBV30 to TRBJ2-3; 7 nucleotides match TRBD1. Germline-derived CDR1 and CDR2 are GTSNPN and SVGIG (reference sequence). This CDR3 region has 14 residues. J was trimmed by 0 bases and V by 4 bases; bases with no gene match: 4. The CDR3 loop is CAWNRDRSTDTQYF. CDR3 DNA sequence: TGTGCCTGGAATCGGGACAGAAGCACAGATACGCAGTATTTT.

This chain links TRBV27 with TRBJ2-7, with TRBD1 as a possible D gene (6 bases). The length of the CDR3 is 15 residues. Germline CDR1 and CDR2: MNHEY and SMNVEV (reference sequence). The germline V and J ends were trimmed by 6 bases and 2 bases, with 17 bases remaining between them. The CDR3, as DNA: TGTGCCAGCAGCCTTAACATGGGGGCCACCTACGAGCAGTACTTC. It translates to CASSLNMGATYEQYF.

CDR3 protein: CASSRDRHYGYTF. CDR3 coding DNA: TGTGCCAGCAGTCGGGACAGGCACTATGGCTACACCTTC. V gene TRBV12-3 or TRBV12-4 combines with J gene TRBJ1-2, with TRBD1 matching over 8 bases. CDR3 length equals 13 residues. The J segment lost 3 bases and the V segment lost 5 bases, leaving 2 bases of the junction unmatched.

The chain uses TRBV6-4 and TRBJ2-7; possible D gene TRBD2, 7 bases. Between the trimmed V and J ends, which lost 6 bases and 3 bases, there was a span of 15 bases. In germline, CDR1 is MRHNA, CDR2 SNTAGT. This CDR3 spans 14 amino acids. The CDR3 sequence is CASRFRGLYYEQYF. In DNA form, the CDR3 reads TGTGCCAGCAGATTCAGGGGACTATACTACGAGCAGTACTTC.

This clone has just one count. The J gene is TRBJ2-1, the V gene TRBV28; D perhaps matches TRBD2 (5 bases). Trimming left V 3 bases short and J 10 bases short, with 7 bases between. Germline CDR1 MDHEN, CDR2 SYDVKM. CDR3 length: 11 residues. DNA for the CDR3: TGTGCCAGCAGTTTTACGGGAGAGCAGTTCTTC. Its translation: CASSFTGEQFF.

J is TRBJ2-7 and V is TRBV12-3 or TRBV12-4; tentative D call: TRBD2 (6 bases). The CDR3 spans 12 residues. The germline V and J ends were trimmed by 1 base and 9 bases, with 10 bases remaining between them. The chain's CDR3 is CASSLGVEGQYF. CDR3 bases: TGTGCCAGCAGTTTAGGGGTGGAGGGGCAGTACTTC.

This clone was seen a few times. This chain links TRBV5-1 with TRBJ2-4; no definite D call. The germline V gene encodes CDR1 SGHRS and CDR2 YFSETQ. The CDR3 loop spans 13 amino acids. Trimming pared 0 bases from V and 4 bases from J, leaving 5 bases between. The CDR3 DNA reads TGCGCCAGCAGCTTGGCCCTTAAAAACATTCAGTACTTC. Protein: CASSLALKNIQYF.